There are a few counts of the clone carrying this TCR beta chain. What it binds is not known. This entry comes from a study of CD8 T cells in ankylosing spondylitis. Overall study findings and caveats: Apparently characteristic of ankylosing spondylitis blood was a TCR beta motif (about eight highly homologous variants). CD8+ by phenotype, disease-linked clones were relatively rare in peripheral blood. Several of the motif variants were reported before in synovial fluid and blood from reactive arthritis. Significantly higher representation of disease-linked clones was reported for matched ankylosing spondylitis synovial fluid.

It was by quantitative 5'-RACE with molecular barcodes that TCR beta libraries were made. TCRdb re-called the 5' RACE reads with MiXCR, one entry per CDR3 protein. The sample consists of some 450,000 distinct CDR3 sequences, approximately 17% of them appearing once. V lost 5 bases to trimming and J lost 2 bases, with 19 bases between them. Per the germline V gene, CDR1 is MNHNS and CDR2 is SASEGT. CDR3 length: 16 amino acids. This chain joins TRBV6-1 and TRBJ2-7; either TRBD1 or TRBD2 may supply D (6 bases each). The sequence came from a male donor with ankylosing spondylitis. Sequenced material: blood, either unsorted or a sorted T cell fraction (not recorded which). This CDR3 reads CASSPFLGGLPYEQYF. The CDR3 coding sequence is TGTGCCAGCAGTCCCTTTCTTGGGGGGCTCCCCTACGAGCAGTACTTC.